This TCR beta chain originates from a study of shared clonotypes between healthy human individuals. Across the whole study: Per donor, three plates held CD4 naive cells, three held CD4 memory, two held CD8 naive and one held CD8 memory.

As regards this clone: Its antigen is unknown.

Broader study findings: Generation probabilities were higher for clonotypes shared across all four sorted-subset donors than for unshared ones.

CD4+ cell separation produced CD45RA+ naive and CD45RA-negative memory subsets. Only in-frame clones appear in the TCRdb table, and some are missing; sequencing was by immunoSEQ multiplex PCR. This sample has over a million clones; 95% to 99% occur once, and the top ten carry roughly 0.45%. The sequence was obtained from a man aged 30-40 years in good health. The sequencing input was naive CD4+ T cells sorted from blood. The subset: CD45RA+ positively selected.

As DNA, the CDR3 is TGTGCCAGCAGTTACTGGTCTAGCGCTACTAGTGAGCAGTTCTTC. The encoded protein is CASSYWSSATSEQFF. The chain uses TRBV6-5 and TRBJ2-1; D is possibly TRBD2 (6 bases). This CDR3 spans 15 amino acids. Germline CDR1 and CDR2: MNHEY and SVGAGI. V was trimmed by 1 base and J by 9 bases, leaving 16 bases between them.